These 15 T cell receptor beta chains were sequenced from one sample in a study of cytomegalovirus exposure and HLA in healthy donors. The PCR made use of 60 Vbeta and 13 Jbeta primers. Measured with immunoSEQ multiplex PCR; TCRdb has only the in-frame clones, and not every one. This table has about 78,000 clones, about four fifths appearing once. Material: PBMCs. The receptors come from a middle-aged man in good health and CMV-seropositive.

This clone was counted between two and nine times. V is TRBV29-1 and J is TRBJ2-3; TRBD2 matches at 12 bases. This CDR3 has 20 amino acids. The trim removed 5 bases at V and 3 bases at J, leaving 21 bases unmatched. The V gene's germline CDR1 is SQVTM and CDR2 ANQGSEA. CDR3 protein: CSVLPYMTSGSLGATDTQYF. The CDR3 nucleotides read TGCAGCGTTCTTCCCTACATGACTAGCGGGAGCCTAGGGGCTACAGATACGCAGTATTTT.

In nucleotides, the CDR3 is TGTGCCAGTAGTACACAGGCCCTCTCTGGAAACACCATATATTTT. Translation: CASSTQALSGNTIYF. The chain is built from TRBV19 and TRBJ1-3, with D possibly being TRBD1 (5 bases). This CDR3 has 15 residues. CDR1 is LNHDA, CDR2 SQIVND, per germline (reference sequence). The V gene lost 4 bases and the J gene lost 0 bases, with 10 bases spanning the gap.

The CDR3 reads CASSHGTGEYEQYF. As DNA, the CDR3 is TGTGCCAGCAGCCACGGGACAGGCGAGTACGAGCAGTACTTC. The chain has TRBV7-6 and TRBJ2-7; 8 bases agree with TRBD1. With 5 bases clipped from V and 4 bases from J, the junction kept 7 bases outside the gene matches. The germline gives CDR1 SGHVS, CDR2 FNYEAQ. The CDR3 length is 14 residues.

The chain is built from TRBV7-2 and TRBJ2-5, with TRBD1 identical over 9 bases. The end of the DNA fits TRBJ2-7 better, so the J call may be wrong. Germline CDR1 and CDR2: SGHTA and FQGNSA. This CDR3 is built from 17 residues. In DNA, the CDR3 is TGTGCCAGCAGCTCCCAAGCCGGGACAGGGTGGACCTACGAGCAGTACTTC. Amino acid sequence: CASSSQAGTGWTYEQYF.

The chain links TRBV29-1 to TRBJ2-3; perhaps TRBD2 as D (6 bases). Germline V gene lookup returns CDR1 SQVTM and CDR2 ANQGSEA. The CDR3 is 14 residues long. V lost 4 bases, J lost 0 bases, and 11 bases lay in between. The DNA for the CDR3 is TGCAGCGTTGTTTCCGGACTAAGCACAGATACGCAGTATTTT. Its translation is CSVVSGLSTDTQYF.

V gene TRBV7-6 combines with J gene TRBJ2-5, with TRBD2 identical over 7 bases. With V trimmed by 7 bases and J by 5 bases, 13 bases remained unmatched. In germline, CDR1 is SGHVS, CDR2 FNYEAQ. The CDR3 spans 15 residues. The chain's CDR3 is CASTSDTRGGETQYF. The CDR3 nucleotides read TGTGCCAGCACCTCAGACACAAGGGGAGGGGAGACCCAGTACTTC.

The chain recombines TRBV11-2 with TRBJ2-2, with no clear D. The CDR3 is made up of 14 amino acids. Germline CDR1 reads SGHAT; CDR2 reads FQNNGV. Trimming took off 2 bases at V and 1 base at J, with 5 bases between the two ends. DNA for the CDR3: TGTGCCAGCAGCTTATCCGGGAACACCGGGGAGCTGTTTTTT. Translation: CASSLSGNTGELFF.

For the CDR3, the DNA is TGTGCCAGCTCACCCCGGGGGGTCCCCTCTGGGGCCAACGTCCTGACTTTC. Encoded protein: CASSPRGVPSGANVLTF. The V and J genes are TRBV18 and TRBJ2-6; 7 nucleotides align to TRBD2. The junction had 5 bases not matched to a gene; V was cut back by 3 bases and J by 0 bases. The CDR3 contains 17 residues. The germline gives CDR1 KGHSH, CDR2 LQKENI.

This clone is hyperexpanded. This CDR3 is also generated by other DNA sequences in the sample. The chain joins TRBV14 to TRBJ2-2; D may be TRBD2 (6 bases). V was clipped by 3 bases and J by 4 bases, with 12 bases between them. Germline assignment: CDR1 SGHDN and CDR2 FVKESK. CDR3 length: 15 residues. The CDR3 sequence: CASSHTGTVTGELFF. The DNA for the CDR3 is TGTGCCAGCAGCCACACCGGGACTGTCACCGGGGAGCTGTTTTTT.

This chain links TRBV18 with TRBJ2-2; D may be TRBD2 (6 bases). Germline-derived CDR1 and CDR2 are KGHSH and LQKENI. This CDR3 has 15 amino acids. The ends were cut back, 5 bases at V and 3 bases at J, with 13 bases in the middle. CDR3 bases: TGTGCCAGCTCATCATTGGGGACTTACACCGGGGAGCTGTTTTTT. Its translation is CASSSLGTYTGELFF.

V and J are TRBV6-1 and TRBJ1-5, with 9 positions matching TRBD1. V dropped 3 bases and J dropped 7; count of bases not matched to a gene: 7. Germline CDR1 is MNHNS and CDR2 is SASEGT. The CDR3 covers 15 residues. In DNA, the CDR3 is TGTGCCAGCAGTGATGGAGGGGGACAGGGACAGCCCCAGCATTTT. Its translation is CASSDGGGQGQPQHF.

The genes are TRBV7-9 and TRBJ2-1, with TRBD2 identical over 9 bases. This CDR3 is 17 amino acids long. V lost 3 bases to trimming and J lost 3 bases; unmatched junction nucleotides: 9. Per the germline V gene, CDR1 is SEHNR and CDR2 is FQNEAQ (reference sequence). CDR3 residues: CASSFPDALAGYNEQFF. The CDR3, as DNA: TGTGCCAGCAGCTTCCCGGACGCACTAGCGGGCTACAATGAGCAGTTCTTC.

The V and J genes are TRBV13 and TRBJ2-1, with a possible D match to TRBD2 (6 bases). Germline V CDR1 and CDR2: PRHDT, FYEKMQ (reference sequence). The germline V and J ends were trimmed by 0 bases and 3 bases, with 9 bases remaining between them. This CDR3 has 15 residues. For the CDR3, the DNA is TGTGCCAGCAGCTTAGGTAGCGGTGACTACAATGAGCAGTTCTTC. Translated: CASSLGSGDYNEQFF. Full variable domain (remainder filled in from reference TRBV13 and TRBJ2-1): AAGVIQSPRHLIKEKRETATLKCYPIPRHDTVYWYQQGPGQDPQFLISFYEKMQSDKGSIPDRFSAQQFSDYHSELNMSSLELGDSALYFCASSLGSGDYNEQFFGPGTRLTVL.

V is TRBV18 and J is TRBJ2-5; 7 bases align to TRBD1. The CDR3 has 13 residues. CDR1 is KGHSH, CDR2 LQKENI, per germline. With V trimmed by 3 bases and J by 4 bases, 2 bases remained unmatched. The CDR3 reads CASSPQGVETQYF. CDR3 nucleotides: TGTGCCAGCTCACCCCAGGGGGTAGAGACCCAGTACTTC. The complete variable domain, with remaining parts taken from reference TRBV18 and TRBJ2-5, reads NAGVMQNPRHLVRRRGQEARLRCSPMKGHSHVYWYRQLPEEGLKFMVYLQKENIIDESGMPKERFSAEFPKEGPSILRIQQVVRGDSAAYFCASSPQGVETQYFGPGTRLLVL.

This rearrangement joins TRBV27 to TRBJ2-7; possibly TRBD1 for D (6 bases). The CDR3 runs 17 residues. CDR1 MNHEY and CDR2 SMNVEV come from the germline V gene (reference sequence). Trimming took off 3 bases at V and 6 bases at J, with 24 bases between the two ends. In DNA, the CDR3 is TGTGCCAGCAGTTTGTCCCCCTTTTCCGCAGGGGCGGGCGAGCAGTACTTC. It codes for CASSLSPFSAGAGEQYF.